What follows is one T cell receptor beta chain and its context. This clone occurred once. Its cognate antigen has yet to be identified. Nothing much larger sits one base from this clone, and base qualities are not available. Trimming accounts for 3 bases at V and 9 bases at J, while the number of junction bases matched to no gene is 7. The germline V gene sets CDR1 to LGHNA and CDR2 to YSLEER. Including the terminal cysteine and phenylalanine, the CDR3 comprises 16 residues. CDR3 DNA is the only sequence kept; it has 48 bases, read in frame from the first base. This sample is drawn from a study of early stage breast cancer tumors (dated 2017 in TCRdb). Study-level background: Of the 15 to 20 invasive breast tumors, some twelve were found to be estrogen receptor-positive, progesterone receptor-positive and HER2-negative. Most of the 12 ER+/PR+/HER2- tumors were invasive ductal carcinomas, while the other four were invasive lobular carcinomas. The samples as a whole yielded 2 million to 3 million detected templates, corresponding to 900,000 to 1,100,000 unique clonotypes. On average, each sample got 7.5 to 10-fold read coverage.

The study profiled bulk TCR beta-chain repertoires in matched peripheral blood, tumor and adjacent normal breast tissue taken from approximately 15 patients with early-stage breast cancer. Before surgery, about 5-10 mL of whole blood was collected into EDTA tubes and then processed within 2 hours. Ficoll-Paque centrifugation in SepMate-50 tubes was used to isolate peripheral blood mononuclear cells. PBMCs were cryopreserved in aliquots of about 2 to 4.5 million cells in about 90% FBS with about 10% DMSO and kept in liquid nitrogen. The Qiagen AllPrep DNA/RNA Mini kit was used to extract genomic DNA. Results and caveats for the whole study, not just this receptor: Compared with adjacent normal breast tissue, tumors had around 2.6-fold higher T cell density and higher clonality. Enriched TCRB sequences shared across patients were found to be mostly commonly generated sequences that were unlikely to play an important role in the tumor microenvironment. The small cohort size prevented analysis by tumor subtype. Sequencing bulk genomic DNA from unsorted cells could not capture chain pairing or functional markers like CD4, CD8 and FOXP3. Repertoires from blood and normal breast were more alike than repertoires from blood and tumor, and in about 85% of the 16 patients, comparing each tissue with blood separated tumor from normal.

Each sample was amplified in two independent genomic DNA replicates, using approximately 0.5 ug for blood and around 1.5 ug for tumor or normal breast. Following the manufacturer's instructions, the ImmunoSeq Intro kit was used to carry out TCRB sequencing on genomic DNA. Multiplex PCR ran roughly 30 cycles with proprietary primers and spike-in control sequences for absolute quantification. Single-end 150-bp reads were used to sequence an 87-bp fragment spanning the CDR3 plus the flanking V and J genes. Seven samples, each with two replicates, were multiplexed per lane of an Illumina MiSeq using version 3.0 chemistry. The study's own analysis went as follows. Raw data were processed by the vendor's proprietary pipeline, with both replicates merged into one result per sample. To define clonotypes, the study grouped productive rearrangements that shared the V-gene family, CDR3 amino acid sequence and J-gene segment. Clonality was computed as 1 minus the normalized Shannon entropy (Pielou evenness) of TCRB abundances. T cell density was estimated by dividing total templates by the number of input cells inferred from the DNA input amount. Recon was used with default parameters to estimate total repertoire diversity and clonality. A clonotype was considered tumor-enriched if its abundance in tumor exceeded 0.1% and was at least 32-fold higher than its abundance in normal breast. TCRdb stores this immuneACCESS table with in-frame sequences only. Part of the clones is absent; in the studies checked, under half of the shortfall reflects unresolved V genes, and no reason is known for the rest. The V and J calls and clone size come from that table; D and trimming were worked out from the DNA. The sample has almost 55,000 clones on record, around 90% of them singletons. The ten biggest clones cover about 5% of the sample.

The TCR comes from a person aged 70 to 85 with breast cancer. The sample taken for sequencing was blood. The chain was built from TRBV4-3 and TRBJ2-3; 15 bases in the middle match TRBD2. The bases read TGCGCCAGCAGCCACAGGACTAGCGGGGGGGCGCGGACGCAGTATTTT. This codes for CASSHRTSGGARTQYF.